This T cell receptor (beta chain) emerged from a study of T-cell reconstitution after alpha-beta-depleted transplantation in children. This clonotype was seen a handful of times. Molecular barcoding with unique molecular identifiers was used for the TCRbeta library. TCRdb re-analysed the PCR reads in MiXCR, keeping a single row per CDR3 protein. The sample has 500,000 to 600,000 distinct CDR3 sequences, around 20% seen once. The J segment lost 5 bases and the V segment lost 3 bases, leaving 16 bases of the junction unmatched. Germline CDR1 and CDR2: DFQATT and SNEGSKA (reference sequence). The CDR3 is made up of 17 amino acids.

The source material was PBMCs from the stem cell graft donor, sampled from the stem cell graft. This receptor was taken from a human donor who donated a stem cell graft to a child with acute lymphoblastic leukemia. V is TRBV20-1 and J is TRBJ2-7; 10 bases line up with TRBD2. CDR3 region: CSAREGTSATFPHEQYF. The CDR3 region has the DNA TGCAGTGCTAGGGAGGGGACTAGCGCAACCTTTCCCCACGAGCAGTACTTC.